A single T cell receptor (beta chain) is shown here with its context. The antigen is unknown. Time point reported: newly diagnosed GD, antithyroid drugs for less than 3 months. PBMC-extracted RNA yielded the TCR library. The source of the patients was an endocrinology department in Xi'an, China. This specimen comes from a study of regulatory T cells in long-lasting Graves disease. Study overall: Newly diagnosed Graves' patients had under 3 months of antithyroid drugs. Findings and caveats of the study: Persistent cases of Graves' showed reduced TCR diversity relative to newly diagnosed patients.

Trimming left V 5 bases short and J 5 bases short, with 12 bases between. The length of the CDR3 is 14 residues. In germline, CDR1 is LNHDA, CDR2 SQIVND (reference sequence). To make TCR beta libraries, researchers used iRepertoire HTBI primers and Arm-PCR of CDR3 regions. One entry per CDR3 protein, called by TCRdb with MiXCR from the multiplex PCR reads. The sample contains around 250,000 distinct CDR3 sequences, 15% to 20% of which appear only once. V and J are TRBV19 and TRBJ1-4; possibly TRBD1 for D (6 bases). The TCR was taken from a female donor with Graves disease. The starting material was peripheral blood mononuclear cells (PBMCs), obtained at new diagnosis, from a patient treated with antithyroid drugs. The CDR3 loop reads CASSEQGRNEKLFF. CDR3 DNA sequence: TGTGCCAGTAGTGAACAGGGAAGGAATGAAAAACTGTTTTTT.